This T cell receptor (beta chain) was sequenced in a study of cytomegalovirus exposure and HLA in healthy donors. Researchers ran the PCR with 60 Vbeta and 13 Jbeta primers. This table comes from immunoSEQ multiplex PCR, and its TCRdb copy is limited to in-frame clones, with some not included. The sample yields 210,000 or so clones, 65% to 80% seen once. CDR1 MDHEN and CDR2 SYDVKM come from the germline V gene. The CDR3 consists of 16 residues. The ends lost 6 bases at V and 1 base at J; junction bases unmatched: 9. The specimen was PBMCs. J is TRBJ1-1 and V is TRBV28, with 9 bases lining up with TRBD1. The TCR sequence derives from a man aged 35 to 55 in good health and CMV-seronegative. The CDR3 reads CASSRYRGRGNTEAFF. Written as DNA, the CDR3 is TGTGCCAGCAGCCGATACAGGGGGCGCGGGAACACTGAAGCTTTCTTT.